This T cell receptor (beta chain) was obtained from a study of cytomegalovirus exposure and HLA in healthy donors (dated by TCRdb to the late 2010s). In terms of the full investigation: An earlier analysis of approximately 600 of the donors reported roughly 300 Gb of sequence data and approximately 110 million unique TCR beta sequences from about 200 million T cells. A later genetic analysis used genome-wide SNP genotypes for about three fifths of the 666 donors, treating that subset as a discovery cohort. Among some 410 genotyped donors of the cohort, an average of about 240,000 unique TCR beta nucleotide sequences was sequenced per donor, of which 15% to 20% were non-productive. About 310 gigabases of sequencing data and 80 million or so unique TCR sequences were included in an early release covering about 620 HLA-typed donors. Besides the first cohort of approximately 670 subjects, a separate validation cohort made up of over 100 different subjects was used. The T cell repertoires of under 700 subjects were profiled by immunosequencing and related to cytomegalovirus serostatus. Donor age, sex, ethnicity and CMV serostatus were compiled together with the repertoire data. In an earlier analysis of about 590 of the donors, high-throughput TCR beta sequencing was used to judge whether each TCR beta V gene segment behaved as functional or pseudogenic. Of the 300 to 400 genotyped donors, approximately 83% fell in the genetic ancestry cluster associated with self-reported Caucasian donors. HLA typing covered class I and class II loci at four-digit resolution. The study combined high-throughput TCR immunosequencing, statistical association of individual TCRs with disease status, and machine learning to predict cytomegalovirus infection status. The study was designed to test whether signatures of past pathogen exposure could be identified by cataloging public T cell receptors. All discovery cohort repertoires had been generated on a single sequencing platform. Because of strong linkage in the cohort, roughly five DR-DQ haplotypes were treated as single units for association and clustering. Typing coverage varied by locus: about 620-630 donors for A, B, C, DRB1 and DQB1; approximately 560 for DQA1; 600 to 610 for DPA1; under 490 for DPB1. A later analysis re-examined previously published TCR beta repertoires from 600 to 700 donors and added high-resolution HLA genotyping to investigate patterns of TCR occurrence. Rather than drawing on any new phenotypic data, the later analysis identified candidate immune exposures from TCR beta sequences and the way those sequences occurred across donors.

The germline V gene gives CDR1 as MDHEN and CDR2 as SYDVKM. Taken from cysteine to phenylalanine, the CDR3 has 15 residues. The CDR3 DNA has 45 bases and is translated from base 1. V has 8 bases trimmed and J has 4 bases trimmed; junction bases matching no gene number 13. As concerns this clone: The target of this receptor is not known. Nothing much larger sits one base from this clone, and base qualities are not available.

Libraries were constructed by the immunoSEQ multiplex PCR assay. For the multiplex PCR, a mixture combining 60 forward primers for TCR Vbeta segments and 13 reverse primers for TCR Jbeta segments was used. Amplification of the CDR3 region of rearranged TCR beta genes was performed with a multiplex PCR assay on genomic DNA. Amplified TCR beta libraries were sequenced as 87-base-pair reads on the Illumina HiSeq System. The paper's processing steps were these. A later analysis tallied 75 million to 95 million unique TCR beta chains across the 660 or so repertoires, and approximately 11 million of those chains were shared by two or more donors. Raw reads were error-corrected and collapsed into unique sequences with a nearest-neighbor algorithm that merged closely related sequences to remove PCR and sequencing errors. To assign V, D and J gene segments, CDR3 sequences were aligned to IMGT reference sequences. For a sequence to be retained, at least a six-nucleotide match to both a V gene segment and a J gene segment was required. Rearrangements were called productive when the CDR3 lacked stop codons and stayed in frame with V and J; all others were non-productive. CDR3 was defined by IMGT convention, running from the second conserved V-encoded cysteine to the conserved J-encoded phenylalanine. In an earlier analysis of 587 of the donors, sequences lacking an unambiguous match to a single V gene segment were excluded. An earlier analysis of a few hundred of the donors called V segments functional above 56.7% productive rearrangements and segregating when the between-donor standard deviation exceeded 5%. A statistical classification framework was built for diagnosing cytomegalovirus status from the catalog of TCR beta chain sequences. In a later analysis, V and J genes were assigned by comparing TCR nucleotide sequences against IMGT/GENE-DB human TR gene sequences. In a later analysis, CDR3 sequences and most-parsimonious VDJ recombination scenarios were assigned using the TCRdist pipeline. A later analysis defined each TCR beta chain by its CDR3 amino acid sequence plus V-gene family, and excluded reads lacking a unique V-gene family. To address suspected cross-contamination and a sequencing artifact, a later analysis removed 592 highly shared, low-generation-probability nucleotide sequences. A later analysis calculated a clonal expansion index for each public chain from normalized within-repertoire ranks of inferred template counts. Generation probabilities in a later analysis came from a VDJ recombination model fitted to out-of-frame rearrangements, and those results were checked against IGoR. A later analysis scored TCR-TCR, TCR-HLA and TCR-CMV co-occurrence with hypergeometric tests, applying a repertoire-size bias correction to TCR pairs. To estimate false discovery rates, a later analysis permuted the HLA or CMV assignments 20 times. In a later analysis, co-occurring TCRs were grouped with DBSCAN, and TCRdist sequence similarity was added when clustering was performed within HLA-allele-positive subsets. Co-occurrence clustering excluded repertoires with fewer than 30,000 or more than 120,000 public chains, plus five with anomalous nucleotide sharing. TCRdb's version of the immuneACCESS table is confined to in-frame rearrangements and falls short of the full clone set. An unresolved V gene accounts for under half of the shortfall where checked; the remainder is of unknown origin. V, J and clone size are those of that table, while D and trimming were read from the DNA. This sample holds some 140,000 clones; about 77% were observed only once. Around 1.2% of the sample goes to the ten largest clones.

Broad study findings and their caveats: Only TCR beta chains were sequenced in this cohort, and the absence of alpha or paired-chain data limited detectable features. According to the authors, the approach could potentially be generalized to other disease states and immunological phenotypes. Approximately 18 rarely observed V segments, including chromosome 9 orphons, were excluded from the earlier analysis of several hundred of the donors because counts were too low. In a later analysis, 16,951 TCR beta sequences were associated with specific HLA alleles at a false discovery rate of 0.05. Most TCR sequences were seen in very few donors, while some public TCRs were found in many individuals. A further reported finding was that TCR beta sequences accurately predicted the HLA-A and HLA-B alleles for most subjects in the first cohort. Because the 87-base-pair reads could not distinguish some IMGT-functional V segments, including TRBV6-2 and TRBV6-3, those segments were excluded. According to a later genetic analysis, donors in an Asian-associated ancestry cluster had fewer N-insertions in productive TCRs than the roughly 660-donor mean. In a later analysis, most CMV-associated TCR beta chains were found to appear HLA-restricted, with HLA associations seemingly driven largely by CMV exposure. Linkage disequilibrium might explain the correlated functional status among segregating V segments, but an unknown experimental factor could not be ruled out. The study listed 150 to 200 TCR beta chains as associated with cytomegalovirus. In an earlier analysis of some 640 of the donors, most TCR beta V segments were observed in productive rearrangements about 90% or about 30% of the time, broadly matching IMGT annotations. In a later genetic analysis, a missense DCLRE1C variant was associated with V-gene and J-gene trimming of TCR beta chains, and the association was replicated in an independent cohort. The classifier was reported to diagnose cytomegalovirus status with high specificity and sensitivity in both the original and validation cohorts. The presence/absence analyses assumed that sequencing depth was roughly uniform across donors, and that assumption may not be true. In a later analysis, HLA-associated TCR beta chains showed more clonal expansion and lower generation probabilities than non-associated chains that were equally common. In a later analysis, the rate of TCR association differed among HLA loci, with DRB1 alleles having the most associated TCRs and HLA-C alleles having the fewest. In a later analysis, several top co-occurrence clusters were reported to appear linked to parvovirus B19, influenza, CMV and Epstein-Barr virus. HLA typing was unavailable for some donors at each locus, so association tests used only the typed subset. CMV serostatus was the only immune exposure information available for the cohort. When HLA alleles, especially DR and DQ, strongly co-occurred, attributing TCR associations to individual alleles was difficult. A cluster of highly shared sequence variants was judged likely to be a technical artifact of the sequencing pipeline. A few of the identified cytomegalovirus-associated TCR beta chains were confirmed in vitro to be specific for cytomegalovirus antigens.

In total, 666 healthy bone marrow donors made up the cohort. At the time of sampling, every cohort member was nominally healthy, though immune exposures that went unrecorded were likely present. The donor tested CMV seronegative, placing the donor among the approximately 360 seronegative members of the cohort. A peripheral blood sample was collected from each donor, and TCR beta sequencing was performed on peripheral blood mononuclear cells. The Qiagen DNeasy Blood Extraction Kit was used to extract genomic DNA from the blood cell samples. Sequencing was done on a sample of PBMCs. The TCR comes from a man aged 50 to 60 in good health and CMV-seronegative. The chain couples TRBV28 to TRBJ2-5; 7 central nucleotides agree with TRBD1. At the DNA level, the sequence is TGTGCCAGCTACCGAGGCAGGGGGTTTATAGAGACCCAGTACTTC. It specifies CASYRGRGFIETQYF. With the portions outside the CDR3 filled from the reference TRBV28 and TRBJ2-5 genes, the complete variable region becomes DVKVTQSSRYLVKRTGEKVFLECVQDMDHENMFWYRQDPGLGLRLIYFSYDVKMKEKGDIPEGYSVSREKKERFSLILESASTNQTSMYLCASYRGRGFIETQYFGPGTRLLVL.